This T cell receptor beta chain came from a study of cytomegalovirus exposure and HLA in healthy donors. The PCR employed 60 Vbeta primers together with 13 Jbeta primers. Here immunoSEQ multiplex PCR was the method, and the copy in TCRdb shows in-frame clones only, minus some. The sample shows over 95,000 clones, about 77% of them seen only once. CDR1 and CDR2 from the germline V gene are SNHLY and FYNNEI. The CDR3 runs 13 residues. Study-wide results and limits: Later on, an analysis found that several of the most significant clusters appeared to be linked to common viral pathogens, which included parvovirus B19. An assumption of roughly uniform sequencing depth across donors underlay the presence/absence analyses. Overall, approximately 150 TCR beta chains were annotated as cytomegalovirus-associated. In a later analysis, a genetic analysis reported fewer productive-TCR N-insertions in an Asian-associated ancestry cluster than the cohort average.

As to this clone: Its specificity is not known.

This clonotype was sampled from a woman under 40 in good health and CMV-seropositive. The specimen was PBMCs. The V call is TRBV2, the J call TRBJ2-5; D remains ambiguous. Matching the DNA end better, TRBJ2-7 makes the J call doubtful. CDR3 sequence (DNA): TGTGCCAGCAGTCCCGCCCACTCCTACGAGCAGTACTTC. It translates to CASSPAHSYEQYF.